Here is one T cell receptor beta chain with its context. The data were taken from a study of blood T cell repertoires in COVID-19. Study summary: Material from acute and convalescent COVID-19 was sourced from the United States, Italy and Spain. T cells, B-cell-depleted T cells, or PBMCs supplied cDNA or gDNA.

The CDR3 loop spans 16 amino acids. V was pared by 3 bases and J by 0 bases, with 7 bases of the junction left unmatched. Germline CDR1 is SGHRS and CDR2 is YFSETQ. Per the original data handling: It was from reference gene primer amplification that nucleated cell counts were estimated. The repertoire was sequenced with immunoSEQ multiplex PCR; TCRdb's copy has only in-frame clones and lacks some. That table is the source of V, J and clone size, and D and trimming were worked out from the DNA. The table has more than 85,000 clones, more than 90% seen once. This clonotype was sampled from a man younger than 35 with acute or convalescent COVID-19. The chain recombines TRBV5-1 with TRBJ2-3; 7 bases agree with TRBD1. The sequencing input was peripheral blood. Written as DNA, the CDR3 is TGCGCCAGCAGCTCATTACAGGGGACGAGCACAGATACGCAGTATTTT. Amino acid sequence: CASSSLQGTSTDTQYF.